This T cell receptor (beta chain) was observed in a study of type 1 regulatory T cells. In the study overall: An in vitro protocol generated T-allo10, a Tr1-enriched, alloantigen-specific CD4 T cell product.

General study points: Type 1 regulatory T cells had a more restricted TCR repertoire than non-type 1 regulatory T cells.

In its sample, this clonotype is medium-sized (0.01 to 0.1%). The target antigen is unknown. V was pared by 1 base and J by 7 bases, with 8 bases of the junction left unmatched. CDR3 length: 15 amino acids. The germline gives CDR1 SGHTA, CDR2 FQGNSA. TCRdb reprocessed the reads with MiXCR, giving one entry per CDR3 protein. The table has under 85,000 distinct CDR3 sequences, approximately 50% seen once. Sequenced input: cultured non-Tr1 T cells, either the whole culture or a sorted T cell fraction (not recorded which). V is TRBV7-2 and J is TRBJ1-2; 8 bases align to TRBD1. The sequence came from a human donor in good health. The CDR3: CASSLDDRGLSGYTF. Written as DNA, the CDR3 is TGTGCCAGCAGCTTAGACGACAGGGGCTTGTCTGGCTACACCTTC.